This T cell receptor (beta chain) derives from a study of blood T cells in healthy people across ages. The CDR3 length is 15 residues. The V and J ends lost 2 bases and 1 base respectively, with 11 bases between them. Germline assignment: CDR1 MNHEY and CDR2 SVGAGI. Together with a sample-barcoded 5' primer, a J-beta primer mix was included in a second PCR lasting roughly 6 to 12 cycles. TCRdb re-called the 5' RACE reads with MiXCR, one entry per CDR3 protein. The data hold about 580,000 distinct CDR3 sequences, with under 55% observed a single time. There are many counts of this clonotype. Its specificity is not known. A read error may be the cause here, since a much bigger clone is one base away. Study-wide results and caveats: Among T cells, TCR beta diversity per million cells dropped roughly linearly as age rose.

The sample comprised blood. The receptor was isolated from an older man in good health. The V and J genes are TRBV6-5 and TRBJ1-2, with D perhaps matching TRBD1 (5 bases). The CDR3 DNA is TGTGCCAGCAGTTACGCGGGGCAGAGTAACTATGGCTACACCTTC. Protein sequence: CASSYAGQSNYGYTF.